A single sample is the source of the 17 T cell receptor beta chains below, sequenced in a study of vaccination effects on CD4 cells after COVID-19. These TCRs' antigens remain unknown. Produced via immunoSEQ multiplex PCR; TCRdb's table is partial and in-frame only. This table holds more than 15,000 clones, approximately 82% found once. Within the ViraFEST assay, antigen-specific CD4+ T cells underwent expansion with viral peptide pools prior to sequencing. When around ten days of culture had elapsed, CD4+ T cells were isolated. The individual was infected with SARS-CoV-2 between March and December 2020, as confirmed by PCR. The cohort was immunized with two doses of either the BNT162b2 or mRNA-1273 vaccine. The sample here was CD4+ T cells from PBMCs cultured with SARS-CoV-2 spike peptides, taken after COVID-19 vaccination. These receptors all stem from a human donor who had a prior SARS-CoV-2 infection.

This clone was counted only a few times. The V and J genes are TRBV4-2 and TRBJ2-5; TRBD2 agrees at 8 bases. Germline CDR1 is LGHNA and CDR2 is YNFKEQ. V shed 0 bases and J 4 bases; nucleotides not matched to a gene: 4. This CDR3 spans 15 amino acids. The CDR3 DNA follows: TGTGCCAGCAGCCAAGACGGACTAGCAGGAGAGACCCAGTACTTC. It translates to CASSQDGLAGETQYF.

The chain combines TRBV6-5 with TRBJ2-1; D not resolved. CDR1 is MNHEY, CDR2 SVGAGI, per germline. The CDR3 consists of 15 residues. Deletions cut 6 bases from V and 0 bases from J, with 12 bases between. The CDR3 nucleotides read TGTGCCAGCAGGGGCAGTAGGAGCTCCTACAATGAGCAGTTCTTC. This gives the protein CASRGSRSSYNEQFF.

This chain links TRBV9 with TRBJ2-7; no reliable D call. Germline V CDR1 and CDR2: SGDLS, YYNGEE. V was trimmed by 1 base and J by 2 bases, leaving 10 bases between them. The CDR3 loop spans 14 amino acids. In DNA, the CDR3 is TGTGCCAGCAGCGTACAGGCGGACCCCTACGAGCAGTACTTC. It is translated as CASSVQADPYEQYF.

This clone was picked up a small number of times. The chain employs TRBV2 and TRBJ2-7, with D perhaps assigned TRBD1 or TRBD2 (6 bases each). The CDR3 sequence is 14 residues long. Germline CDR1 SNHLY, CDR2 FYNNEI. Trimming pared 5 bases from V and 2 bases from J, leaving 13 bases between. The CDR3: CASSRGVAPYEQYF. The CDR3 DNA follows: TGTGCCAGCAGTAGGGGGGTCGCCCCCTACGAGCAGTACTTC. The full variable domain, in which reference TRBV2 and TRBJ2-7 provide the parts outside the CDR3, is EPEVTQTPSHQVTQMGQEVILRCVPISNHLYFYWYRQILGQKVEFLVSFYNNEISEKSEIFDDQFSVERPDGSNFTLKIRSTKLEDSAMYFCASSRGVAPYEQYFGPGTRLTVT.

The CDR3, as DNA: TGTGCCAGCAGTAGCGACGGAGGCTACAATGAGCAGTTCTTC. Protein product: CASSSDGGYNEQFF. The rearrangement uses TRBV6-4 and TRBJ2-1; D might be TRBD2 (5 bases). This CDR3 contains 14 residues. Per germline, CDR1 MRHNA and CDR2 SNTAGT. The ends were cut back, 5 bases at V and 3 bases at J, with 11 bases in the middle.

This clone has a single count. The CDR3 reads CASSQDNEQYF. The CDR3 region has the DNA TGTGCCAGCAGCCAAGATAACGAGCAGTACTTC. The chain is built from TRBV3-1 (or the pseudogene TRBV3-2) and TRBJ2-7; no definite D call. Trimming removed 0 bases from V and 5 bases from J, with 2 bases in between. The CDR3 has 11 residues. Germline V gene data show CDR1 as LGHDT and CDR2 as YNNKEL (reference sequence).

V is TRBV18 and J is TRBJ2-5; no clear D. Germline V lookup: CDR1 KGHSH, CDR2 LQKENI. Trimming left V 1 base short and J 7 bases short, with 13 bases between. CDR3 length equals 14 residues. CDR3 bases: TGTGCCAGCTCACCACAGACCCAATTAGGGACCCAGTACTTC. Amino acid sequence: CASSPQTQLGTQYF.

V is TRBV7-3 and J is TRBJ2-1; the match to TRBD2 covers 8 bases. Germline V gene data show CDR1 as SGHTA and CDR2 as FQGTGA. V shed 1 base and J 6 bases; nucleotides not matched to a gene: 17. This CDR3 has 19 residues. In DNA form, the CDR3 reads TGTGCCAGCAGCTTAATGGGTTCTATGGGACTAGATTCGGGCAATGAGCAGTTCTTC. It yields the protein CASSLMGSMGLDSGNEQFF.

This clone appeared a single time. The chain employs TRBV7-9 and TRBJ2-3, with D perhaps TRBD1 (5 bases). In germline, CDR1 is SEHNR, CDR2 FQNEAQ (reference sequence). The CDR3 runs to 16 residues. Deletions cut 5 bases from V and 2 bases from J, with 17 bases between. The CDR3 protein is CASSGKQTVYTDTQYF. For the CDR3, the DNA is TGTGCCAGCAGCGGAAAGCAGACAGTTTACACAGATACGCAGTATTTT.

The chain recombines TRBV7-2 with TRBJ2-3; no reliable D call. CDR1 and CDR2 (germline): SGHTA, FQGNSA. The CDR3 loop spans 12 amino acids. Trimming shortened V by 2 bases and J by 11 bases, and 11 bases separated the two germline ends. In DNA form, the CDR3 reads TGTGCCAGCAGCTTATTTGCGCTGGTGCAGTATTTT. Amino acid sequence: CASSLFALVQYF.

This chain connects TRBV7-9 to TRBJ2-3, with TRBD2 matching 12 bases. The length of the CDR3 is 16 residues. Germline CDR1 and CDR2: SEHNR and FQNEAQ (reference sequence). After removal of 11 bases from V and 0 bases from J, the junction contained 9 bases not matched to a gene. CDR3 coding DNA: TGTGCCGGAACTAGCGGGAGGCCGACTAGCACAGATACGCAGTATTTT. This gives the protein CAGTSGRPTSTDTQYF.

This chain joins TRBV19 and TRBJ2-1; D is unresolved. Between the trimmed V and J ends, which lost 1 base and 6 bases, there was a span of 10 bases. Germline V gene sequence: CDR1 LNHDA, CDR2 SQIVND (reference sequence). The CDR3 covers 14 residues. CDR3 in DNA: TGTGCCAGTAGTATAGGAGTAACGTTCAATGAGCAGTTCTTC. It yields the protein CASSIGVTFNEQFF.

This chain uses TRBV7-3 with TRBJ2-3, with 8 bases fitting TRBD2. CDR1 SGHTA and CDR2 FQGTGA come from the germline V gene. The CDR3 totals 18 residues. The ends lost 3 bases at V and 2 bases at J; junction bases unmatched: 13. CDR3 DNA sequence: TGTGCCAGCAGCTTGGGCGATGATGCGGGGGGAATCACAGATACGCAGTATTTT. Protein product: CASSLGDDAGGITDTQYF. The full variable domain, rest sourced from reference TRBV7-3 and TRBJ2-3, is GAGVSQTPSNKVTEKGKYVELRCDPISGHTALYWYRQSLGQGPEFLIYFQGTGAADDSGLPNDRFFAVRPEGSVSTLKIQRTERGDSAVYLCASSLGDDAGGITDTQYFGPGTRLTVL.

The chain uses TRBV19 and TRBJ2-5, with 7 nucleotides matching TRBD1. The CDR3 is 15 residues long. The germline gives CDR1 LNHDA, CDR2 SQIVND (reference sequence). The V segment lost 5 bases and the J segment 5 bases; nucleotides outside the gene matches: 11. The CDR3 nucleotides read TGTGCCAGTAGTCGTAGACAGGGAACGGTGGAGACCCAGTACTTC. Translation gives CASSRRQGTVETQYF.

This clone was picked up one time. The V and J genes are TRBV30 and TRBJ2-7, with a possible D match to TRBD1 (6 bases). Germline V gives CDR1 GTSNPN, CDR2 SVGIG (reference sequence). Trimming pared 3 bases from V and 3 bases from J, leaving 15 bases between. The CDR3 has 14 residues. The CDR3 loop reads CAWRGDTVGYEQYF. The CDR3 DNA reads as TGTGCCTGGAGGGGGGACACCGTCGGCTACGAGCAGTACTTC.

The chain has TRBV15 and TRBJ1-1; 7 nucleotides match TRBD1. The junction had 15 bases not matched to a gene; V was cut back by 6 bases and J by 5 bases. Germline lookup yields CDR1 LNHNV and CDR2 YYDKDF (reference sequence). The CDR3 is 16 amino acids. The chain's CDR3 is CATSTHLGGGSTEAFF. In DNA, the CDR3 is TGTGCCACCAGTACCCATTTAGGGGGCGGTAGTACTGAAGCTTTCTTT. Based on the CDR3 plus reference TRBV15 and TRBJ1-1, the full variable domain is DAMVIQNPRYQVTQFGKPVTLSCSQTLNHNVMYWYQQKSSQAPKLLFHYYDKDFNNEADTPDNFQSRRPNTSFCFLDIRSPGLGDTAMYLCATSTHLGGGSTEAFFGQGTRLTVV.

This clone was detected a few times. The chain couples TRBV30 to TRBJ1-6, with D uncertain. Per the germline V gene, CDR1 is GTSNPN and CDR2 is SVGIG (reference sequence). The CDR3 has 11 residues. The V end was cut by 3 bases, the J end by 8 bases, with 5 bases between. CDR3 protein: CAWRGHSPLHF. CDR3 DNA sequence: TGTGCCTGGAGGGGCCATTCACCCCTCCACTTT. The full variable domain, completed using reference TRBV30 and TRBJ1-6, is SQTIHQWPATLVQPVGSPLSLECTVEGTSNPNLYWYRQAAGRGLQLLFYSVGIGQISSEVPQNLSASRPQDRQFILSSKKLLLSDSGFYLCAWRGHSPLHFGNGTRLTVT.